The 7 T cell receptor beta chains below were found in one sample sequenced in a study of vaccination effects on CD4 cells after COVID-19. These receptors' antigens are unknown. Profiled with immunoSEQ multiplex PCR; TCRdb holds only in-frame clones, not every one. The sample contains about 46,000 clones, around four fifths of which appear only once. CD4+ T cells were isolated after approximately 10 days of culture. Sequencing was performed on CD4+ T cells from PBMCs cultured without peptide, taken before COVID-19 vaccination. Receptors originate from a human donor who had a prior SARS-CoV-2 infection.

This chain uses TRBV2 with TRBJ2-3; 8 bases are a match to TRBD1. CDR1 is SNHLY and CDR2 is FYNNEI in the germline V gene. With V trimmed by 7 bases and J by 2 bases, 8 bases remained unmatched. The CDR3 is 15 residues long. The CDR3 is CASISRTGTTDTQYF. In nucleotides, the CDR3 is TGTGCCAGCATTAGCAGGACAGGGACCACAGATACGCAGTATTTT.

V usage is TRBV13 and J usage is TRBJ1-3; TRBD1 might be the D (6 bases). This CDR3 contains 17 residues. The germline V and J ends were trimmed by 5 bases and 2 bases, with 19 bases remaining between them. Germline-derived CDR1 and CDR2 are PRHDT and FYEKMQ (reference sequence). CDR3 residues: CASSPRRGGAAGNTIYF. CDR3 DNA: TGTGCCAGCAGCCCCCGGCGCGGGGGGGCGGCTGGAAACACCATATATTTT. Full variable domain (rest looked up from reference TRBV13 and TRBJ1-3): AAGVIQSPRHLIKEKRETATLKCYPIPRHDTVYWYQQGPGQDPQFLISFYEKMQSDKGSIPDRFSAQQFSDYHSELNMSSLELGDSALYFCASSPRRGGAAGNTIYFGEGSWLTVV.

J is TRBJ2-5 and V is TRBV20-1; D may be TRBD2 (6 bases). V was shortened by 3 bases and J by 3 bases, with 8 bases between the two germline ends. Germline V gives CDR1 DFQATT, CDR2 SNEGSKA (reference sequence). The CDR3 loop spans 12 amino acids. CDR3 loop: CSASLAEETQYF. The CDR3 DNA reads TGCAGTGCTAGTTTAGCGGAAGAGACCCAGTACTTC.

The J gene is TRBJ1-1, the V gene TRBV27; 7 bases map to TRBD1. The CDR3 has 14 amino acids. With V trimmed by 2 bases and J by 4 bases, 4 bases remained unmatched. CDR1 and CDR2 (germline): MNHEY, SMNVEV (reference sequence). The CDR3 protein is CASSLRGTATEAFF. As DNA, the CDR3 is TGTGCCAGCAGTTTACGCGGGACAGCCACTGAAGCTTTCTTT.

This clone was detected only once. The CDR3 protein is CASSQEFVGAGNYGYTF. DNA for the CDR3: TGTGCCAGCAGCCAAGAGTTCGTGGGGGCGGGTAACTATGGCTACACCTTC. This rearrangement joins TRBV14 to TRBJ1-2; possible D gene TRBD1, 6 bases. The CDR3 spans 17 residues. Trimming removed 0 bases at V and 1 base at J, with 15 bases between. CDR1 and CDR2 from the germline V gene are SGHDN and FVKESK.

This clone was counted only a few times. This chain uses TRBV4-1 with TRBJ2-5; the D gene is possibly TRBD2 (5 bases). The length of the CDR3 is 13 residues. The germline CDR1 and CDR2 sequences are MGHRA and YSYEKL. Trimming cost V 1 base and J 5 bases, with 8 bases left between them. CDR3 in DNA: TGCGCCAGCAGCCAAGGATGGAGGGAGACCCAGTACTTC. It yields the protein CASSQGWRETQYF.

The rearrangement links TRBV7-8 to TRBJ1-3, with 7 bases lining up with TRBD1. The CDR3 length is 14 residues. CDR1 is SGHVS and CDR2 is FQNEAQ in the germline V gene. With 6 bases clipped from V and 4 bases from J, the junction kept 6 bases outside the gene matches. The CDR3 bases are TGTGCCAGCAGTCAGACAGGGTTAGGAAACACCATATATTTT. It encodes CASSQTGLGNTIYF.